Listed below are T cell receptor beta chains from one sample, sequenced in a study of CD8+ T cells in alopecia areata. The table came from immunoSEQ multiplex PCR; TCRdb's copy has only in-frame clones and leaves some out. The table records 130,000 to 150,000 clones, more than 40% of them present only once. Sequenced material: CD4+ T cells sorted from blood. Receptor source: a human donor with alopecia areata. The CDR3 runs from the conserved cysteine through the conserved F or W. A D gene is named only where the DNA matches it firmly. Expanded clones are given a class, and other clones once, few, many or no size at all.

CDR3 protein,CDR3 DNA,V gene,J gene,D gene,clone size
CASSFLGLETQYF,TGTGCCAGCAGCTTCCTGGGGTTGGAGACCCAGTACTTC,TRBV7-8,TRBJ2-5,.,few
CASSYTGLSNQPQHF,TGCGCCAGCAGCTATACAGGGCTTAGCAATCAGCCCCAGCATTTT,TRBV4-1,TRBJ1-5,.,.
CASSQGTTTAQYF,TGTGCCAGCAGCCAGGGTACTACGACGGCCCAGTACTTC,TRBV14,TRBJ2-5,.,.
CASREAVWVHEQYF,TGTGCCAGCAGGGAGGCAGTTTGGGTCCACGAGCAGTACTTC,TRBV25-1,TRBJ2-7,.,.
CASSYLARVGETQYF,TGTGCCAGCAGCTACTTAGCGAGAGTGGGAGAGACCCAGTACTTC,TRBV7-9,TRBJ2-5,.,.
CASSYSGLAAEQYF,TGTGCCAGCAGTTACTCGGGACTAGCCGCCGAGCAGTACTTC,TRBV6-5,TRBJ2-7,TRBD2,.
CASSFRISYNEQFF,TGTGCCAGCAGCTTTAGGATTAGCTACAATGAGCAGTTCTTC,TRBV11-1,TRBJ2-1,.,.
CSAGVSHEQFF,TGCAGCGCTGGGGTTTCCCATGAGCAGTTCTTC,TRBV29-1,TRBJ2-1,.,few
CASSVARTGELVETQYF,TGTGCCAGCAGCGTAGCCCGGACAGGGGAGCTGGTTGAGACCCAGTACTTC,TRBV9,TRBJ2-5,TRBD1,.
CASSGPGSTQYF,TGTGCCAGCAGCGGACCAGGGAGTACGCAGTATTTT,TRBV11-3,TRBJ2-3,.,.
CATSRGQGGIQYF,TGTGCCACCAGCAGGGGACAGGGGGGCATTCAGTACTTC,TRBV15,TRBJ2-4,TRBD1,.
CSIHQLAGVTDTQYF,TGCAGCATACATCAACTAGCGGGAGTGACAGATACGCAGTATTTT,TRBV29-1,TRBJ2-3,TRBD2,.
CASSLGRDRSTDTQYF,TGTGCCAGCAGCTTAGGGCGGGACAGGTCCACAGATACGCAGTATTTT,TRBV7-6,TRBJ2-3,TRBD1,.
CASSLTKGGYTF,TGTGCCAGCAGCTTAACCAAAGGAGGCTACACCTTC,TRBV7-2,TRBJ1-2,.,few
CSVVDSHWGQFF,TGCAGCGTTGTCGACAGTCACTGGGGGCAGTTCTTC,TRBV29-1,TRBJ2-1,.,few
CASSLSAYEQYF,TGCGCCAGCAGCTTGTCCGCCTACGAGCAGTACTTC,TRBV5-1,TRBJ2-7,.,.
CASSEGGEQYF,TGTGCCAGCAGTGAGGGGGGCGAGCAGTATTTT,TRBV2,TRBJ2-3,.,few
CSVAPLRNTEAFF,TGCAGCGTTGCCCCCTTGCGGAACACTGAAGCTTTCTTT,TRBV29-1,TRBJ1-1,.,few
CATSRGTTGNYGYTF,TGTGCCACCAGCAGAGGCACGACAGGGAACTATGGCTACACCTTC,TRBV15,TRBJ1-2,TRBD1,.
CASRAIRGGTNVLTF,TGTGCCAGCAGGGCGATTAGGGGTGGGACCAACGTCCTGACTTTC,TRBV28,TRBJ2-6,.,.
CASTTRGAGGYGYTF,TGTGCCAGCACCACAAGAGGGGCGGGTGGCTATGGCTACACCTTC,TRBV13,TRBJ1-2,.,few
CASSLEPQHF,TGTGCCAGCAGTTTAGAGCCCCAGCATTTT,TRBV28,TRBJ1-5,.,.
CASSFLFAGGPGEQYF,TGTGCCAGCAGTTTTTTGTTCGCGGGAGGGCCCGGCGAGCAGTACTTC,TRBV28,TRBJ2-7,TRBD2,few
CASDRAYGYTF,TGTGCCTCCGACAGGGCCTATGGCTACACCTTC,TRBV30,TRBJ1-2,TRBD1,.
CASSPRAGGATDTQYF,TGCGCCAGCAGCCCTCGGGCGGGAGGAGCGACAGATACGCAGTATTTT,TRBV5-1,TRBJ2-3,TRBD2,.
CSVEGQGGRRHF,TGCAGCGTTGAAGGACAGGGCGGCCGCCGGCATTTT,TRBV29-1,TRBJ1-5,TRBD1,.
CASSFGLTTDTQYF,TGCGCCAGCAGCTTTGGGCTAACAACAGATACGCAGTATTTT,TRBV5-1,TRBJ2-3,.,.
CASSRQQDYEQYF,TGTGCCAGCAGCCGCCAACAGGACTACGAGCAGTACTTC,TRBV4-2,TRBJ2-7,.,.
CASTGTSYEQYF,TGCGCCAGCACCGGGACCTCCTACGAGCAGTACTTC,TRBV10-1,TRBJ2-7,.,.
CASRVQAYEQYF,TGTGCCAGCAGAGTCCAGGCCTACGAGCAGTACTTC,TRBV2,TRBJ2-7,.,.
CASSEGSGRPYEQYF,TGTGCCAGCAGTGAGGGTAGCGGGAGGCCCTACGAGCAGTACTTC,TRBV6-1,TRBJ2-7,TRBD2,few
CSVESPPTSGRAQGNAKNIQYF,TGCAGCGTTGAGTCCCCCCCCACTAGCGGGAGGGCTCAGGGCAACGCCAAAAACATTCAGTACTTC,TRBV29-1,TRBJ2-4,TRBD2,few
CAWSVLGQGNIIYF,TGTGCCTGGAGTGTACTAGGACAGGGAAACATCATATATTTT,TRBV30,TRBJ1-3,TRBD1,few
CASSVGQEGRGKVYEQYF,TGTGCCAGCAGCGTAGGTCAGGAGGGGCGGGGAAAAGTTTACGAGCAGTACTTC,TRBV9,TRBJ2-7,.,.
CSVGREGLEQFF,TGCAGCGTTGGGCGGGAGGGCCTTGAGCAGTTCTTC,TRBV29-1,TRBJ2-1,TRBD2,few
CASSIVRSVPEAFF,TGTGCCAGTAGTATAGTACGGTCCGTCCCTGAAGCTTTCTTT,TRBV19,TRBJ1-1,.,.
CASSPDSYGYTF,TGCGCCAGCAGCCCTGACAGCTATGGCTACACCTTC,TRBV5-1,TRBJ1-2,.,.
CASSEVVRENGAQYF,TGTGCCAGCAGTGAAGTGGTCAGGGAAAATGGTGCGCAGTATTTT,TRBV6-1,TRBJ2-3,.,.
CSVLKATGMDGELFF,TGCAGCGTTCTCAAAGCGACAGGGATGGACGGGGAGCTGTTTTTT,TRBV29-1,TRBJ2-2,TRBD1,.
CSVADRVNTEAFF,TGCAGCGTAGCAGACAGGGTGAACACTGAAGCTTTCTTT,TRBV29-1,TRBJ1-1,TRBD1,.
CASAGWVKDNEQFF,TGCGCCAGCGCCGGGTGGGTAAAGGACAATGAGCAGTTCTTC,TRBV5-1,TRBJ2-1,.,few
CASRYSGQGNTEAFF,TGTGCCAGCAGATACTCGGGACAGGGGAACACTGAAGCTTTCTTT,TRBV28,TRBJ1-1,TRBD1,few
CARGYEQYF,TGTGCCAGGGGATACGAGCAGTACTTC,TRBV27,TRBJ2-7,.,.
CSVVIRRTPYNEQFF,TGCAGCGTTGTAATTCGCCGGACCCCTTACAATGAGCAGTTCTTC,TRBV29-1,TRBJ2-1,.,.